The next 29 T cell receptor beta chains were all read from a single sample in a study of blood T cell repertoires in COVID-19. Here immunoSEQ multiplex PCR was the method, and the copy in TCRdb shows in-frame clones only, minus some. The sample includes just over 300,000 clones, about nine tenths of them seen just once. Input material: peripheral blood. The receptors shown here come from a woman younger than 45 with COVID-19, enrolled during active disease.

The chain links TRBV19 to TRBJ1-4, with 8 bases identical to TRBD1. The CDR3 totals 14 residues. CDR1 and CDR2 from the germline V gene are LNHDA and SQIVND (reference sequence). V dropped 5 bases and J dropped 7; count of bases not matched to a gene: 6. In DNA form, the CDR3 reads TGTGCCAGTAGTCCAGGGGGCCTCTCTGAAAAACTGTTTTTT. Translating gives CASSPGGLSEKLFF.

The chain links TRBV7-9 to TRBJ1-1; 7 bases map to TRBD1. The CDR3 sequence is 15 residues long. Germline CDR1 and CDR2: SEHNR and FQNEAQ (reference sequence). Germline trimming cut 5 bases from V and 1 base from J; bases unmatched to any gene: 7. Here the CDR3 DNA reads TGTGCCAGCAGCCCCCAGACAGGGAGGAACACTGAAGCTTTCTTT. Translating gives CASSPQTGRNTEAFF.

The gene calls are TRBV6-2 or TRBV6-3 and TRBJ1-6; 9 positions agree with TRBD1. Germline V gene lookup returns CDR1 MNHEY and CDR2 SVGEGT. This CDR3 has 15 amino acids. J lost 8 bases, V lost 5 bases, and 7 bases had no gene match. Here the CDR3 reads CASSATGGTYSPLHF. The CDR3 DNA is TGTGCCAGCAGTGCCACAGGGGGCACTTATTCACCCCTCCACTTT.

The chain links TRBV12-3 or TRBV12-4 to TRBJ1-5; no definite D call. This CDR3 is 13 amino acids long. Trimming shortened V by 7 bases and J by 4 bases, and 11 bases separated the two germline ends. This CDR3 is CASTSRENQPQHF. In nucleotides, the CDR3 is TGTGCCAGCACCTCCCGAGAGAATCAGCCCCAGCATTTT.

The rearrangement uses TRBV19 and TRBJ1-1, with 7 bases that match TRBD1. This CDR3 is built from 14 residues. Trimming removed 4 bases from V and 2 bases from J; junction bases left unmatched: 4. CDR1 is LNHDA, CDR2 SQIVND, per germline (reference sequence). CDR3 coding DNA: TGTGCCAGTAGTAATAGACAGGGAAACACTGAAGCTTTCTTT. Protein sequence: CASSNRQGNTEAFF. The full variable domain, with the rest looked up from reference TRBV19 and TRBJ1-1, is DGGITQSPKYLFRKEGQNVTLSCEQNLNHDAMYWYRQDPGQGLRLIYYSQIVNDFQKGDIAEGYSVSREKKESFPLTVTSAQKNPTAFYLCASSNRQGNTEAFFGQGTRLTVV.

Concerning this clone: The sample has other DNA sequences that encode this CDR3 too. The gene calls are TRBV7-6 and TRBJ1-6; 9 bases fit TRBD1. With V trimmed by 4 bases and J by 9 bases, 7 bases remained unmatched. In germline, CDR1 is SGHVS, CDR2 FNYEAQ. The CDR3 runs to 15 residues. CDR3 in amino acids: CASSSGQGIGSPLHF. The CDR3 DNA reads as TGTGCCAGCAGCTCAGGACAGGGGATAGGTTCACCCCTCCACTTT.

The DNA of the CDR3 is TGTGCCAGCAGCATCTTTACAGACTACGAGCAGTACTTC. The encoded protein is CASSIFTDYEQYF. The rearrangement uses TRBV7-2 and TRBJ2-7; D is undetermined. CDR1 SGHTA and CDR2 FQGNSA come from the germline V gene. CDR3 length equals 13 residues. V was trimmed by 5 bases and J by 3 bases, leaving 11 bases between them.

The chain carries TRBV11-2 and TRBJ1-6, with 9 bases that match TRBD1. The CDR3 is 16 amino acids. Trimming took 5 bases from V and 6 from J; bases not matched to a gene: 8. The germline gives CDR1 SGHAT, CDR2 FQNNGV. The CDR3 nucleotides read TGTGCCAGCAGCCTACGGACAGGGGTTGGTAATTCACCCCTCCACTTT. Its translation is CASSLRTGVGNSPLHF.

This clone came up once. The chain has TRBV3-1 (or the pseudogene TRBV3-2) and TRBJ2-7; maybe TRBD2 (5 bases). Germline V gives CDR1 LGHDT, CDR2 YNNKEL (reference sequence). Trimming took off 1 base at V and 6 bases at J, with 13 bases between the two ends. The CDR3 extends over 14 amino acids. The CDR3 is CASSQVKERGEQYF. As DNA, the CDR3 is TGTGCCAGCAGCCAAGTGAAGGAACGGGGCGAGCAGTACTTC.

The chain combines TRBV7-2 with TRBJ1-3; 7 bases are a match to TRBD1. Germline V lookup: CDR1 SGHTA, CDR2 FQGNSA. J gave up 2 bases and V 2 bases, and 6 bases lay outside the gene matches. CDR3 length: 16 residues. CDR3 nucleotide sequence: TGTGCCAGCAGCTTATCGACAGGGCTGGCTGGAAACACCATATATTTT. This sequence encodes CASSLSTGLAGNTIYF.

The chain couples TRBV2 to TRBJ1-3, with D perhaps TRBD1 (5 bases). The CDR3 has 14 amino acids. Germline V gives CDR1 SNHLY, CDR2 FYNNEI. Trimming took 3 bases from V and 1 from J, leaving 7 bases between them. The CDR3 loop is CASSDSGSGNTIYF. For the CDR3, the DNA is TGTGCCAGCAGTGATTCAGGGTCTGGAAACACCATATATTTT.

This chain links TRBV15 with TRBJ2-1, with D perhaps matching TRBD2 (6 bases). Trimming pared 4 bases from V and 3 bases from J, leaving 19 bases between. Per germline, CDR1 LNHNV and CDR2 YYDKDF (reference sequence). The CDR3 length is 17 residues. The CDR3 coding sequence is TGTGCCACCAGCACCCCTAGCGTTTGGGGCAACTACAATGAGCAGTTCTTC. Translated, it gives CATSTPSVWGNYNEQFF.

This chain connects TRBV3-1 (or the pseudogene TRBV3-2) to TRBJ2-7; 8 nucleotides align to TRBD1. The V and J ends lost 0 bases and 4 bases, in that order; junction bases with no gene match: 11. Germline loops: CDR1 LGHDT, CDR2 YNNKEL (reference sequence). The CDR3 is made up of 17 amino acids. CDR3 amino acids: CASSQDSTGDLEYEQYV. Here the CDR3 DNA reads TGTGCCAGCAGCCAAGACTCGACAGGGGACCTCGAATACGAGCAGTACGTC.

The rearrangement joins TRBV5-6 to TRBJ1-2, with 9 bases aligning to TRBD1. The junction had 11 bases not matched to a gene; V was cut back by 4 bases and J by 4 bases. CDR1 SGHDT and CDR2 YYEEEE come from the germline V gene. The CDR3 totals 16 residues. CDR3 DNA sequence: TGTGCCAGCAGCAATGCCGGGACAGGGACCCCCTATGGCTACACCTTC. Protein: CASSNAGTGTPYGYTF.

The rearrangement joins TRBV28 to TRBJ2-7, with TRBD1 matching 7 bases. This CDR3 region has 15 residues. Germline V gives CDR1 MDHEN, CDR2 SYDVKM. Losses at the gene ends were 5 bases for V and 2 bases for J; bases not matched to a gene: 9. The CDR3 spells CASSTTGNFPYEQYV. In nucleotides, the CDR3 is TGTGCCAGCAGTACGACAGGGAATTTCCCCTACGAGCAGTACGTC.

The gene calls are TRBV28 and TRBJ1-4, with a possible D match to TRBD1 (6 bases). The CDR3 length is 17 residues. V was cut by 2 bases and J by 0 bases, with 13 bases left in between. Germline V gene lookup returns CDR1 MDHEN and CDR2 SYDVKM. This CDR3 reads CASSLRGGSATNEKLFF. CDR3 nucleotides: TGTGCCAGCAGTTTAAGGGGGGGCTCGGCAACTAATGAAAAACTGTTTTTT.

J is TRBJ1-2 and V is TRBV5-5; D is ambiguous. The V end was cut by 0 bases, the J end by 5 bases, with 11 bases between. The CDR3 spans 14 residues. Germline V gene lookup returns CDR1 SGHKS and CDR2 YYEKEE (reference sequence). DNA of the CDR3: TGTGCCAGCAGCTTGGGCGCTGTAGATTATGGCTACACCTTC. Translating it yields CASSLGAVDYGYTF.

This chain links TRBV6-2 or TRBV6-3 with TRBJ2-1; 7 positions match TRBD1. This CDR3 contains 15 residues. Germline V gives CDR1 MNHEY, CDR2 SVGEGT. V shed 4 bases and J 6 bases; nucleotides not matched to a gene: 9. CDR3 in amino acids: CASSSTGVKVNEQFF. CDR3 coding DNA: TGTGCCAGCAGTTCCACAGGGGTTAAGGTCAATGAGCAGTTCTTC.

This clone was recorded once. This chain connects TRBV18 to TRBJ1-1; D may be TRBD1 (6 bases). The CDR3 length is 14 residues. V was pared by 6 bases and J by 3 bases, with 14 bases between. The germline gives CDR1 KGHSH, CDR2 LQKENI. The DNA of the CDR3 is TGTGCCAGCTCGCCAGACAGGAGTTACACTGAAGCTTTCTTT. The encoded protein is CASSPDRSYTEAFF. The variable domain in full, with the rest retrieved from reference TRBV18 and TRBJ1-1, is NAGVMQNPRHLVRRRGQEARLRCSPMKGHSHVYWYRQLPEEGLKFMVYLQKENIIDESGMPKERFSAEFPKEGPSILRIQQVVRGDSAAYFCASSPDRSYTEAFFGQGTRLTVV.

The CDR3 sequence is CASSPGTETDTQYF. The DNA for the CDR3 is TGTGCCAGCAGTCCCGGGACAGAGACAGATACGCAGTATTTT. This chain uses TRBV6-2 or TRBV6-3 with TRBJ2-3; 7 positions agree with TRBD1. The V gene's germline CDR1 is MNHEY and CDR2 SVGEGT. After removal of 5 bases from V and 3 bases from J, the junction contained 5 bases not matched to a gene. The CDR3 covers 14 residues.

V usage is TRBV15 and J usage is TRBJ2-5; perhaps TRBD2 as D (6 bases). Germline V gene sequence: CDR1 LNHNV, CDR2 YYDKDF (reference sequence). The V gene lost 1 base and the J gene lost 4 bases, with 13 bases spanning the gap. The CDR3 covers 15 residues. Written as DNA, the CDR3 is TGTGCCACCAGCAGAGCAGTGGGGGGAGGAGAGACCCAGTACTTC. Protein product: CATSRAVGGGETQYF.

The chain couples TRBV5-1 to TRBJ1-3, with D tentatively TRBD1 (5 bases). Germline CDR1 reads SGHRS; CDR2 reads YFSETQ. With 0 bases removed from V and 0 bases from J, the gap between germline ends came to 10 bases. The CDR3 is made up of 16 amino acids. CDR3 sequence reads: CASSLDRPFSGNTIYF. The CDR3 DNA follows: TGCGCCAGCAGCTTGGACAGGCCTTTCTCTGGAAACACCATATATTTT.

This chain links TRBV5-1 with TRBJ2-5, with D possibly TRBD1 on 7 matching bases. There are 16 residues in the CDR3. Trimming removed 0 bases at V and 0 bases at J, with 12 bases between. In germline, CDR1 is SGHRS, CDR2 YFSETQ. The CDR3 DNA sequence: TGCGCCAGCAGCTTGGCCGCGGGACAGTACCAAGAGACCCAGTACTTC. This encodes CASSLAAGQYQETQYF.

The chain links TRBV5-1 to TRBJ2-7, with D hard to call. CDR3 length equals 15 residues. Germline CDR1 and CDR2: SGHRS and YFSETQ. Deletions cut 1 base from V and 0 bases from J, with 11 bases between. The CDR3 loop is CASSLRPGFSYEQYF. The DNA of the CDR3 is TGCGCCAGCAGCTTGCGCCCAGGCTTCTCCTACGAGCAGTACTTC.

J is TRBJ1-1 and V is TRBV28; no clear D. The CDR3 runs 12 residues. The germline gives CDR1 MDHEN, CDR2 SYDVKM. Between the trimmed V and J ends, which lost 2 bases and 11 bases, there was a span of 12 bases. CDR3 sequence: CASSLISARAFF. CDR3 nucleotides: TGTGCCAGCAGTTTAATTAGCGCGCGGGCTTTCTTT. Variable domain in full (rest from reference TRBV28 and TRBJ1-1): DVKVTQSSRYLVKRTGEKVFLECVQDMDHENMFWYRQDPGLGLRLIYFSYDVKMKEKGDIPEGYSVSREKKERFSLILESASTNQTSMYLCASSLISARAFFGQGTRLTVV.

CDR3 DNA: TGTGCCTGGAGTGTTTGGCAGGGGGGTTCAGCCTATAATTCACCCCTCCACTTT. Its protein is CAWSVWQGGSAYNSPLHF. The chain is built from TRBV30 and TRBJ1-6; the match to TRBD1 covers 7 bases. Germline CDR1 and CDR2: GTSNPN and SVGIG (reference sequence). V gave up 0 bases and J gave up 2 bases; unmatched junction bases: 10. CDR3 length: 18 amino acids.

The V gene is TRBV19, the J gene TRBJ1-2; 9 nucleotides line up with TRBD1. Germline V gene data show CDR1 as LNHDA and CDR2 as SQIVND (reference sequence). Trimming removed 3 bases from V and 2 bases from J; junction bases left unmatched: 7. The CDR3 runs to 16 residues. This CDR3 reads CASSIFYGTGNYGYTF. CDR3 DNA: TGTGCCAGTAGTATCTTTTATGGGACAGGGAACTATGGCTACACCTTC. Looking up the rest from reference TRBV19 and TRBJ1-2 gives the full variable domain: DGGITQSPKYLFRKEGQNVTLSCEQNLNHDAMYWYRQDPGQGLRLIYYSQIVNDFQKGDIAEGYSVSREKKESFPLTVTSAQKNPTAFYLCASSIFYGTGNYGYTFGSGTRLTVV.

V is TRBV13 and J is TRBJ1-2; D is ambiguous. Germline CDR1 and CDR2: PRHDT and FYEKMQ (reference sequence). The CDR3 covers 12 residues. Between the trimmed V and J ends, which lost 4 bases and 4 bases, there was a span of 7 bases. The CDR3 DNA reads as TGTGCCAGCAGCTCGCTAGCCTATGGCTACACCTTC. It encodes CASSSLAYGYTF.

J is TRBJ2-7 and V is TRBV23-1; TRBD1 agrees at 10 bases. TRBV23-1 counts as an open reading frame of uncertain function. J was trimmed by 1 base and V by 4 bases; bases with no gene match: 7. CDR3 length: 16 amino acids. CDR3 nucleotides: TGCGCCAGCAGTCCATACGGACAGGGGGGATCCTACGAGCAGTACGTC. It is translated as CASSPYGQGGSYEQYV.